This T cell receptor (beta chain) was observed in a study of T cell repertoires in cytomegalovirus infection. MiXCR, applied by TCRdb to the reads, yields one record per CDR3 protein. The table shows around 350,000 distinct CDR3 sequences, with around 18% occurring only once. The junction had 3 bases not matched to a gene; V was cut back by 8 bases and J by 1 base. Germline-derived CDR1 and CDR2 are MDHEN and SYDVKM. The CDR3 length is 15 residues. V and J are TRBV28 and TRBJ2-7; the match to TRBD2 covers 15 bases. Sequencing input: PBMCs. This clonotype was sampled from a human donor in good health (CMV status not recorded). Some clones in this sample may be carry-over from other donors' samples. The CDR3 reads CASQGLAGGSYEQYF. Written as DNA, the CDR3 is TGTGCCAGCCAAGGACTAGCGGGAGGGTCCTACGAGCAGTACTTC.